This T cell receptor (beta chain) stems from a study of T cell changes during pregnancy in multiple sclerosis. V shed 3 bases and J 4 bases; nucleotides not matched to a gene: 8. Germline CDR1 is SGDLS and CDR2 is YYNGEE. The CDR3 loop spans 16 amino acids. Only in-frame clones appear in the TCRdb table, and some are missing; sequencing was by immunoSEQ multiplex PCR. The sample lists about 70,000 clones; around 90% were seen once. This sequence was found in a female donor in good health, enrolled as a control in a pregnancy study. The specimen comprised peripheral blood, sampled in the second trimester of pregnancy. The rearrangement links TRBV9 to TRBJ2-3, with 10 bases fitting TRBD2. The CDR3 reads CASSARSGGVADTQYF. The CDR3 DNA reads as TGTGCCAGCAGCGCCCGGAGCGGGGGGGTTGCAGATACGCAGTATTTT.